The rows below give T cell receptor beta chains drawn from one sample of a study of blood T cell repertoires in COVID-19. Clones were sequenced by immunoSEQ multiplex PCR, and TCRdb holds only the in-frame ones, with some missing. Altogether roughly 67,000 clones are present, about 86% being singletons, with the ten largest covering over 4%. The sequenced material came from peripheral blood. The source of these receptors is a man in his fifties with acute or convalescent COVID-19. CDR3s include the opening cysteine and the closing phenylalanine or tryptophan. Each record gives: CDR3 protein, CDR3 DNA, V gene, D gene, clone size, J gene. A D gene is named only where the DNA matches it firmly. Not every row has a clone size; where given, it reads once, few, many or a size class.

CDR3aa: CASSDGGGRYEQYF; CDR3nt: TGTGCCAGCAGTGATGGCGGGGGGCGGTACGAGCAGTACTTC; v_gene: TRBV6-1; d_gene: TRBD2; abundance: .; j_gene: TRBJ2-7
CDR3aa: CASSKGQGNYGYTF; CDR3nt: TGTGCCAGCAGCAAGGGACAGGGGAACTATGGCTACACCTTC; v_gene: TRBV7-9; d_gene: TRBD1; abundance: .; j_gene: TRBJ1-2
CDR3aa: CASSGWGWTGELFF; CDR3nt: TGTGCCAGCTCCGGTTGGGGCTGGACCGGGGAGCTGTTTTTT; v_gene: TRBV5-4; d_gene: .; abundance: .; j_gene: TRBJ2-2
CDR3aa: CASSAGQGLGYTF; CDR3nt: TGTGCCAGCAGTGCCGGACAGGGTTTGGGCTACACCTTC; v_gene: TRBV27; d_gene: TRBD1; abundance: once; j_gene: TRBJ1-2
CDR3aa: CASSFRDRPNSPLHF; CDR3nt: TGTGCCAGCAGCTTCCGGGACAGGCCTAATTCACCCCTCCACTTT; v_gene: TRBV21-1; d_gene: .; abundance: once; j_gene: TRBJ1-6
CDR3aa: CATSDSAWDRDYTF; CDR3nt: TGTGCCACCAGTGATTCGGCCTGGGACAGGGACTACACCTTC; v_gene: TRBV24-1; d_gene: TRBD1; abundance: .; j_gene: TRBJ1-2
CDR3aa: CASSSPPGSNEQFF; CDR3nt: TGTGCCAGCAGTTCCCCGCCAGGTAGCAATGAGCAGTTCTTC; v_gene: TRBV6-2/TRBV6-3; d_gene: .; abundance: .; j_gene: TRBJ2-1
CDR3aa: CAISESKAEASSGANVLTF; CDR3nt: TGTGCCATCAGTGAGTCTAAGGCGGAAGCCAGCTCTGGGGCCAACGTCCTGACTTTC; v_gene: TRBV10-3; d_gene: .; abundance: .; j_gene: TRBJ2-6
CDR3aa: CASKKTSEGADTQYF; CDR3nt: TGTGCCAGCAAGAAGACTAGCGAGGGTGCGGATACGCAGTATTTT; v_gene: TRBV7-3; d_gene: TRBD2; abundance: few; j_gene: TRBJ2-3
CDR3aa: CASSIFRQGISPLHF; CDR3nt: TGTGCCAGTAGTATCTTCCGACAGGGGATCTCACCCCTCCACTTT; v_gene: TRBV19; d_gene: TRBD1; abundance: .; j_gene: TRBJ1-6
CDR3aa: CASSPPVGSDPYNEQFF; CDR3nt: TGTGCCAGCAGTCCCCCCGTCGGGAGCGACCCGTACAATGAGCAGTTCTTC; v_gene: TRBV27; d_gene: .; abundance: .; j_gene: TRBJ2-1
CDR3aa: CASSLGGFPGYEQYF; CDR3nt: TGTGCCAGCAGTCTAGGGGGCTTCCCTGGCTACGAGCAGTACTTC; v_gene: TRBV6-5; d_gene: TRBD1; abundance: .; j_gene: TRBJ2-7
CDR3aa: CASSFGGTRYQETQYF; CDR3nt: TGTGCCAGCAGTTTTGGAGGGACGCGGTACCAAGAGACCCAGTACTTC; v_gene: TRBV27; d_gene: .; abundance: .; j_gene: TRBJ2-5
CDR3aa: CASSLGPGTDTQYF; CDR3nt: TGTGCCAGCAGCTTAGGGCCAGGTACAGATACGCAGTATTTT; v_gene: TRBV7-6; d_gene: .; abundance: once; j_gene: TRBJ2-3
CDR3aa: CASSPLGGVNTEAFF; CDR3nt: TGTGCCAGCAGCCCCCTCGGCGGGGTGAACACTGAAGCTTTCTTT; v_gene: TRBV7-6; d_gene: .; abundance: .; j_gene: TRBJ1-1
CDR3aa: CASRQGNRGYTF; CDR3nt: TGTGCCAGCAGGCAGGGCAACCGTGGCTACACCTTC; v_gene: TRBV6-5; d_gene: .; abundance: .; j_gene: TRBJ1-2
CDR3aa: CASSDTGTAGQPQHF; CDR3nt: TGTGCCAGCAGTGACACGGGGACAGCCGGACAGCCCCAGCATTTT; v_gene: TRBV6-1; d_gene: TRBD1; abundance: .; j_gene: TRBJ1-5
CDR3aa: CASSFGGSDYGYTF; CDR3nt: TGTGCCAGCAGTTTCGGGGGATCTGACTATGGCTACACCTTC; v_gene: TRBV28; d_gene: .; abundance: .; j_gene: TRBJ1-2
CDR3aa: CASSELGLTEAFF; CDR3nt: TGTGCCAGCAGTGAATTGGGGCTCACTGAAGCTTTCTTT; v_gene: TRBV25-1; d_gene: .; abundance: .; j_gene: TRBJ1-1
CDR3aa: CASSSAGGNPDYGYTF; CDR3nt: TGTGCCAGCAGCTCCGCAGGGGGTAACCCCGACTATGGCTACACCTTC; v_gene: TRBV11-3; d_gene: TRBD1; abundance: .; j_gene: TRBJ1-2
CDR3aa: CASSSSLSEQYF; CDR3nt: TGTGCCAGCAGTTCCTCCCTCAGCGAGCAGTACTTC; v_gene: TRBV6-5; d_gene: .; abundance: once; j_gene: TRBJ2-7
CDR3aa: CASSRVPNTEAFF; CDR3nt: TGTGCCAGCAGCCGAGTCCCGAACACTGAAGCTTTCTTT; v_gene: TRBV11-2; d_gene: .; abundance: .; j_gene: TRBJ1-1
CDR3aa: CSARTSGSSDEQFF; CDR3nt: TGCAGCGCAAGGACTAGCGGGAGTTCGGATGAGCAGTTCTTC; v_gene: TRBV29-1; d_gene: TRBD2; abundance: few; j_gene: TRBJ2-1
CDR3aa: CASSLGPGVGEQYF; CDR3nt: TGTGCCAGCAGCTTGGGCCCCGGGGTCGGCGAGCAGTACTTC; v_gene: TRBV5-5; d_gene: .; abundance: .; j_gene: TRBJ2-7
CDR3aa: CASSSGGSYNEQFF; CDR3nt: TGTGCCAGCAGTTCGGGTGGCTCCTACAATGAGCAGTTCTTC; v_gene: TRBV27; d_gene: .; abundance: .; j_gene: TRBJ2-1
CDR3aa: CASVRGRGGNEQFF; CDR3nt: TGCGCCAGCGTACGTGGTAGGGGGGGCAATGAGCAGTTCTTC; v_gene: TRBV4-1; d_gene: .; abundance: .; j_gene: TRBJ2-1
CDR3aa: CASSGQDRKGDTQYF; CDR3nt: TGTGCCAGCAGTGGACAGGACCGAAAGGGGGATACGCAGTATTTT; v_gene: TRBV28; d_gene: TRBD1; abundance: .; j_gene: TRBJ2-3
CDR3aa: CASSAGGPNTGELFF; CDR3nt: TGTGCCAGCAGCGCCGGAGGGCCCAACACCGGGGAGCTGTTTTTT; v_gene: TRBV5-6; d_gene: .; abundance: .; j_gene: TRBJ2-2
CDR3aa: CASSLSGANTGELFF; CDR3nt: TGTGCCAGCAGCTTGAGCGGGGCGAACACCGGGGAGCTGTTTTTT; v_gene: TRBV7-3; d_gene: TRBD2; abundance: .; j_gene: TRBJ2-2
CDR3aa: CATRPQGRGNEQFF; CDR3nt: TGTGCCACCAGGCCACAGGGTCGGGGCAATGAGCAGTTCTTC; v_gene: TRBV15; d_gene: .; abundance: .; j_gene: TRBJ2-1
CDR3aa: CASSLDPGNGQPQHF; CDR3nt: TGTGCCAGCAGCTTAGACCCAGGGAACGGTCAGCCCCAGCATTTT; v_gene: TRBV11-2; d_gene: .; abundance: .; j_gene: TRBJ1-5
CDR3aa: CASSLDGTKDYGYTF; CDR3nt: TGTGCCAGCAGCTTAGATGGGACAAAGGACTATGGCTACACCTTC; v_gene: TRBV7-9; d_gene: .; abundance: .; j_gene: TRBJ1-2
CDR3aa: CASSIVAGTEAFF; CDR3nt: TGTGCCAGTAGTATAGTGGCGGGCACTGAAGCTTTCTTT; v_gene: TRBV19; d_gene: .; abundance: .; j_gene: TRBJ1-1
CDR3aa: CSVEVSVGYGYTF; CDR3nt: TGCAGCGTTGAAGTGAGCGTTGGCTATGGCTACACCTTC; v_gene: TRBV29-1; d_gene: .; abundance: .; j_gene: TRBJ1-2
CDR3aa: CASSLSGPLNIQYF; CDR3nt: TGTGCCAGTAGTCTTAGCGGTCCCTTAAACATTCAGTACTTC; v_gene: TRBV19; d_gene: .; abundance: .; j_gene: TRBJ2-4
CDR3aa: CASNNRGGETQYF; CDR3nt: TGTGCCAGCAACAACAGGGGTGGGGAGACCCAGTACTTC; v_gene: TRBV12-3/TRBV12-4; d_gene: TRBD1; abundance: .; j_gene: TRBJ2-5
CDR3aa: CASSLMGGSYEQYF; CDR3nt: TGTGCCAGCAGTTTAATGGGAGGGTCCTACGAGCAGTACTTC; v_gene: TRBV28; d_gene: TRBD2; abundance: .; j_gene: TRBJ2-7
CDR3aa: CACRQGTSYEQYF; CDR3nt: TGTGCCTGTCGTCAGGGAACAAGCTACGAGCAGTACTTC; v_gene: TRBV30; d_gene: .; abundance: .; j_gene: TRBJ2-7
CDR3aa: CASSLSSREAFF; CDR3nt: TGTGCCAGCAGCTTATCCAGTCGTGAAGCTTTCTTT; v_gene: TRBV7-3; d_gene: .; abundance: .; j_gene: TRBJ1-1
CDR3aa: CASSLWREGGTDTQYF; CDR3nt: TGTGCCAGCAGCTTATGGCGGGAGGGGGGCACAGATACGCAGTATTTT; v_gene: TRBV7-8; d_gene: TRBD2; abundance: .; j_gene: TRBJ2-3
CDR3aa: CASSLEGERNQPQHF; CDR3nt: TGTGCCAGCAGCTTAGAGGGCGAGAGAAATCAGCCCCAGCATTTT; v_gene: TRBV7-3; d_gene: .; abundance: .; j_gene: TRBJ1-5
CDR3aa: CAWSVARNYGYTF; CDR3nt: TGTGCCTGGAGTGTAGCGAGGAACTATGGCTACACCTTC; v_gene: TRBV30; d_gene: .; abundance: once; j_gene: TRBJ1-2
CDR3aa: CASSVGMTSGVTYTDTQYF; CDR3nt: TGTGCCAGCAGTGTCGGCATGACTAGCGGGGTCACTTACACAGATACGCAGTATTTT; v_gene: TRBV2; d_gene: TRBD2; abundance: .; j_gene: TRBJ2-3
CDR3aa: CASSTGLSTGELFF; CDR3nt: TGTGCCAGCAGCACGGGACTCTCCACCGGGGAGCTGTTTTTT; v_gene: TRBV11-3; d_gene: .; abundance: .; j_gene: TRBJ2-2
CDR3aa: CASSLTVQGAGYTF; CDR3nt: TGTGCCAGCAGTTTAACAGTTCAGGGGGCTGGCTACACCTTC; v_gene: TRBV27; d_gene: TRBD1; abundance: .; j_gene: TRBJ1-2
CDR3aa: CASAEGPTEAFF; CDR3nt: TGTGCCAGCGCTGAGGGCCCCACTGAAGCTTTCTTT; v_gene: TRBV12-3/TRBV12-4; d_gene: .; abundance: .; j_gene: TRBJ1-1
CDR3aa: CASSDSGGSFQPQHF; CDR3nt: TGTGCCAGCAGTGATTCAGGGGGCTCTTTTCAGCCCCAGCATTTT; v_gene: TRBV6-1; d_gene: TRBD1; abundance: .; j_gene: TRBJ1-5
CDR3aa: CASSFSYEQFF; CDR3nt: TGTGCCAGCAGCTTTTCCTATGAGCAGTTCTTC; v_gene: TRBV7-2; d_gene: .; abundance: .; j_gene: TRBJ2-1
CDR3aa: CASSEDGQGSQPQHF; CDR3nt: TGTGCCAGCAGCGAGGACGGCCAGGGGAGTCAGCCCCAGCATTTT; v_gene: TRBV9; d_gene: .; abundance: few; j_gene: TRBJ1-5
CDR3aa: CASNIGANTEAFF; CDR3nt: TGTGCCAGCAACATAGGGGCCAACACTGAAGCTTTCTTT; v_gene: TRBV6-5; d_gene: .; abundance: once; j_gene: TRBJ1-1
CDR3aa: CASSPSGGGDNEQFF; CDR3nt: TGCGCCAGCAGCCCTAGCGGGGGGGGAGACAATGAGCAGTTCTTC; v_gene: TRBV5-1; d_gene: TRBD2; abundance: .; j_gene: TRBJ2-1
CDR3aa: CASSPSREKLFF; CDR3nt: TGTGCCAGCAGTCCGTCGAGGGAGAAACTGTTTTTT; v_gene: TRBV12-3/TRBV12-4; d_gene: .; abundance: once; j_gene: TRBJ1-4